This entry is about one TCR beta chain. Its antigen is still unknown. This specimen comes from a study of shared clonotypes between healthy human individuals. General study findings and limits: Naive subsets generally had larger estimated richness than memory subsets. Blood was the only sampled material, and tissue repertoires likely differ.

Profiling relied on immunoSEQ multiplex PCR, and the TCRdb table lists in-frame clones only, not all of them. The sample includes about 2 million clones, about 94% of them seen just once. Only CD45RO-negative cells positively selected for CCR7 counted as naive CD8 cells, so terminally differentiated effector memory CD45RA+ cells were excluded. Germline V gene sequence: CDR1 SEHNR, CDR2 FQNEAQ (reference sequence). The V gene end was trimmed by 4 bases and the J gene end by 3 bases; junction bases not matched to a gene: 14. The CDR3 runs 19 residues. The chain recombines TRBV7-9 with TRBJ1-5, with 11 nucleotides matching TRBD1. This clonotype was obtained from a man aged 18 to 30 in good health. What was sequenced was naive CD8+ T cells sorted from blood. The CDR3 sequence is CASSSPGQGDFTPNQPQHF. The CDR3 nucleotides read TGTGCCAGCAGCTCGCCGGGACAGGGGGACTTTACCCCCAATCAGCCCCAGCATTTT.